This T cell receptor (beta chain) is from a study of blood T cells in healthy people across ages. A second about 6 to 12 cycle PCR used barcoded and J-beta primers. Researchers report that a template-switch adaptor with 12 random nucleotides tagged each cDNA molecule. TCRdb re-derived calls from the 5' RACE reads in MiXCR, one entry per CDR3 protein. This table has approximately 800,000 distinct CDR3 sequences, about half appearing once. About this clonotype itself: What it recognizes is unknown.

CDR3 length: 17 amino acids. With 4 bases removed from V and 10 bases from J, the gap between germline ends came to 23 bases. Germline loops: CDR1 LGHDT, CDR2 YNNKEL (reference sequence). Study-wide findings and caveats: In long-lived donors, naive CD4+ cell counts and diversity exceeded those of aged donors. Underestimates were what the diversity estimates from one million T cells were considered to be. Measured against age, TCR beta diversity per million T cells decreased in a roughly linear manner.

The origin of this receptor is a man older than 75 in good health. Sequences were obtained from blood. The chain recombines TRBV3-1 with TRBJ1-6; D not certain. DNA of the CDR3: TGTGCCAGCAGCCCCGGGTCCCTCCTGAGTATGGAATCACCCCTCCACTTT. This gives the protein CASSPGSLLSMESPLHF.